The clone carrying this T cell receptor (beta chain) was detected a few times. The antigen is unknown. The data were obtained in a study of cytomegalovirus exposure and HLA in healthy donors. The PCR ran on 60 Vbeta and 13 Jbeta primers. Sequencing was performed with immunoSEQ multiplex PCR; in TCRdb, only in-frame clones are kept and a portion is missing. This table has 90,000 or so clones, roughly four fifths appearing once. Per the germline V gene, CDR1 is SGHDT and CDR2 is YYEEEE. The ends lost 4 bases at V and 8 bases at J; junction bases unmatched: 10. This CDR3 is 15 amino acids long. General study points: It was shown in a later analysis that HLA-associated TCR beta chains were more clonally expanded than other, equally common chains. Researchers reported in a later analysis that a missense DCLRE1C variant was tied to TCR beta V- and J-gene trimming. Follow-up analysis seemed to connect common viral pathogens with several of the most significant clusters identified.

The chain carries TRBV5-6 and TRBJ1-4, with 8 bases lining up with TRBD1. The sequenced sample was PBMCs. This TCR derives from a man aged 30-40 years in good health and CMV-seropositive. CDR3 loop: CASSPGQGVVEKLFF. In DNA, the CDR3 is TGTGCCAGCAGCCCCGGACAGGGAGTGGTGGAAAAACTGTTTTTT.